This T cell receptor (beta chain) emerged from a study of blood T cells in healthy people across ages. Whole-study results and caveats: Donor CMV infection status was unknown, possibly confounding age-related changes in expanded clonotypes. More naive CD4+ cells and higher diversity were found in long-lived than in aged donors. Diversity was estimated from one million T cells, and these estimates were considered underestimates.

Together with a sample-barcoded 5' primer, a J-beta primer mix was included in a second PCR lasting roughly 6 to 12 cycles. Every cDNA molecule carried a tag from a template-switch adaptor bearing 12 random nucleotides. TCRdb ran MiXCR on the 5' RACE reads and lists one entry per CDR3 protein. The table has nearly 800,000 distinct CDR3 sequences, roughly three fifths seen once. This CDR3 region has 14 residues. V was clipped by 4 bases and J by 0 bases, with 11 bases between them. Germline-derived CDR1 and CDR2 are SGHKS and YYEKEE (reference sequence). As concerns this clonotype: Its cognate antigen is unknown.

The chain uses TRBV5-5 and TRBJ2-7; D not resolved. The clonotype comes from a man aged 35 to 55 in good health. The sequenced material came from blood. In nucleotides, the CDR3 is TGTGCCAGCAGCCCAGGTTTTTCCTCCTACGAGCAGTACTTC. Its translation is CASSPGFSSYEQYF.